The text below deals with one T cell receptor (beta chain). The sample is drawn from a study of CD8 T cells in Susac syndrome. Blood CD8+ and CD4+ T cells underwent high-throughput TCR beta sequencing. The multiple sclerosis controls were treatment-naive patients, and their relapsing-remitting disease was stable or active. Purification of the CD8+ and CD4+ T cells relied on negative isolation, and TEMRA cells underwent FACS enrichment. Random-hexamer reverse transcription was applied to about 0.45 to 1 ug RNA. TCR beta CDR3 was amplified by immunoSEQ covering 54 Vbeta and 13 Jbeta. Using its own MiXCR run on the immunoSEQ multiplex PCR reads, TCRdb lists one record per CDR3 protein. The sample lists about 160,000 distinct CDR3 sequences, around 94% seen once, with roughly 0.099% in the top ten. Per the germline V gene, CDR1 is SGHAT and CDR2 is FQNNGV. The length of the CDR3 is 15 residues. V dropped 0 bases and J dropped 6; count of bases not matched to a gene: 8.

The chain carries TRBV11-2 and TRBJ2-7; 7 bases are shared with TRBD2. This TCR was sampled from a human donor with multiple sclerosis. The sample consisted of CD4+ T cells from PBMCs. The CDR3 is CASSLEVSGRSEQYF. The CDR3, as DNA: TGTGCCAGCAGCTTAGAAGTTTCCGGGAGGTCCGAGCAGTACTTC.